This TCR beta chain was recorded in a study of shared clonotypes between healthy human individuals. Findings of the study overall: Larger estimated richness was generally recorded for naive subsets relative to memory subsets. Rarefaction showed sorted-subset sequencing was incomplete despite large depth.

As for this clone: What it recognizes is unknown.

Naive CD8 cells lacked CD45RO and underwent positive selection for CCR7, leaving out terminally differentiated effector memory CD45RA+ cells. This CDR3 is built from 19 residues. The germline V gene has CDR1 MNHEY and CDR2 SMNVEV (reference sequence). V was cut by 6 bases and J by 6 bases, with 33 bases left in between. The assay ran at deep level. Once extracted for a subset, genomic DNA was divided evenly among several immunoSEQ plates. Some clones are missing from TCRdb's copy, which holds only in-frame ones; the method was immunoSEQ multiplex PCR. The sample shows 450,000 to 700,000 clones, 95% to 96% of them seen only once.

The receptor was isolated from a woman aged 25 to 39 in good health. J is TRBJ2-7 and V is TRBV27; a weak D match, TRBD1 (9 bases). Sequencing input: naive CD8+ T cells sorted from blood. As DNA, the CDR3 is TGTGCCAGCAGCGGGGGGACAGGGATTTACCTCGGGAGGGCCGGCGAGCAGTACTTC. This encodes CASSGGTGIYLGRAGEQYF.